This TCR beta chain derives from a study of TIL therapy for anti-PD-1-resistant metastatic lung cancer. The libraries were made with immunoSEQ v3. This table comes from immunoSEQ multiplex PCR, and its TCRdb copy is limited to in-frame clones, with some not included. The sample carries over 25,000 clones, about two thirds recorded once. Time point of the sample: pre-treatment sample, taken before nivolumab and TIL therapy. Most excised metastases sampled were pleural nodules or supraclavicular lymph nodes. Tumor harvest preceded PD-1/PD-L1 blockade, followed by nivolumab treatment. Adults with stage 4 NSCLC were enrolled in a phase I trial. General observations from the study: Many TIL product clones were absent from baseline tumor, suggesting clonal contraction. Compared with baseline intratumoral T cells, expanded TIL cultures were more clonal and less diverse (roughly 6.5% vs 31%).

This clone was counted a single time. Its matching antigen is unknown. Germline loops: CDR1 SGHDT, CDR2 YYEEEE. Losses at the gene ends were 1 base for V and 0 bases for J; bases not matched to a gene: 7. The CDR3 has 17 amino acids. The chain carries TRBV5-6 and TRBJ1-5, with 7 bases lining up with TRBD1. This receptor was obtained from a person between 30 and 79 years old with non-small cell lung cancer. The sequences come from tumor tissue, collected at baseline. CDR3 nucleotide sequence: TGTGCCAGCAGCTTGTTTGTGACAGGGATTAGCAATCAGCCCCAGCATTTT. This sequence encodes CASSLFVTGISNQPQHF.